These 22 T cell receptor beta chains share one sample of origin, sequenced in a study of OX40 agonist ivuxolimab in advanced cancers. Some clones are missing from TCRdb's copy, which holds only in-frame ones; the method was immunoSEQ multiplex PCR. This sample yields approximately 22,000 clones, of which approximately 81% are seen a single time; more than 35% belongs to the top ten. The material was CD4+ or CD8+ T cells sorted from blood, obtained in a trial of the OX40 agonist ivuxolimab. These TCRs come from an adult with an advanced solid tumor such as melanoma, head and neck, liver or kidney cancer.

The table lists this clone with a count of one. The rearrangement uses TRBV10-3 and TRBJ2-5, with 7 bases identical to TRBD1. The CDR3 spans 15 residues. V gave up 0 bases and J gave up 3 bases; unmatched junction bases: 4. Germline CDR1 reads ENHRY; CDR2 reads SYGVKD. In DNA, the CDR3 is TGTGCCATCAGTGAGTCGCAGGGGGATAAAGAGACCCAGTACTTC. Translating gives CAISESQGDKETQYF.

The chain carries TRBV6-5 and TRBJ2-2; D unclear. The CDR3 runs to 12 residues. The V end was cut by 8 bases, the J end by 6 bases, with 10 bases between. Per germline, CDR1 MNHEY and CDR2 SVGAGI. CDR3 loop: CASALGPGELFF. CDR3 in DNA: TGTGCCAGCGCGCTAGGGCCCGGGGAGCTGTTTTTT.

This chain connects TRBV15 to TRBJ2-5; 8 bases agree with TRBD1. Trimming removed 3 bases from V and 5 bases from J; junction bases left unmatched: 2. CDR1 and CDR2 (germline): LNHNV, YYDKDF (reference sequence). CDR3 length: 13 amino acids. CDR3 bases: TGTGCCACCAGCAGGGACAGGGATGAGACCCAGTACTTC. Its protein product is CATSRDRDETQYF.

V is TRBV2 and J is TRBJ2-7; no clear D gene. Trimming removed 11 bases at V and 0 bases at J, with 17 bases between. The V gene's germline CDR1 is SNHLY and CDR2 FYNNEI. This CDR3 has 14 amino acids. The CDR3 spells CAQTRVSYSYEQYF. For the CDR3, the DNA is TGTGCCCAGACCCGGGTCAGCTACTCCTACGAGCAGTACTTC.

The chain has TRBV19 and TRBJ2-1; 11 bases match TRBD1. The V gene end was trimmed by 1 base and the J gene end by 4 bases; junction bases not matched to a gene: 3. Germline V gives CDR1 LNHDA, CDR2 SQIVND (reference sequence). The CDR3 is 16 amino acids. The CDR3 bases are TGTGCCAGTAGTATAGGCCGGGACAGGGGGTACAATGAGCAGTTCTTC. As protein: CASSIGRDRGYNEQFF.

The chain joins TRBV7-9 to TRBJ2-7; 12 positions agree with TRBD1. This CDR3 is 15 amino acids long. Trimming took 5 bases from V and 4 from J; bases not matched to a gene: 6. CDR1 and CDR2 (germline): SEHNR, FQNEAQ (reference sequence). The CDR3 DNA reads TGTGCCAGCAGCAACCGGGACAGGGGGCCTTACGAGCAGTACTTC. Translation: CASSNRDRGPYEQYF. Full variable domain (remainder filled in from reference TRBV7-9 and TRBJ2-7): DTGVSQNPRHKITKRGQNVTFRCDPISEHNRLYWYRQTLGQGPEFLTYFQNEAQLEKSRLLSDRFSAERPKGSFSTLEIQRTEQGDSAMYLCASSNRDRGPYEQYFGPGTRLTVT.

The rearrangement uses TRBV7-9 and TRBJ1-1; D might be TRBD1 (5 bases). Germline V lookup: CDR1 SEHNR, CDR2 FQNEAQ (reference sequence). CDR3 length: 14 amino acids. The ends were cut back, 7 bases at V and 2 bases at J, with 14 bases in the middle. The DNA of the CDR3 is TGTGCCAGCATTCAATACGGGGGAAACACTGAAGCTTTCTTT. Encoded protein: CASIQYGGNTEAFF. The complete variable domain, with remaining parts taken from reference TRBV7-9 and TRBJ1-1, reads DTGVSQNPRHKITKRGQNVTFRCDPISEHNRLYWYRQTLGQGPEFLTYFQNEAQLEKSRLLSDRFSAERPKGSFSTLEIQRTEQGDSAMYLCASIQYGGNTEAFFGQGTRLTVV.

V is TRBV7-6 and J is TRBJ1-3; 9 nucleotides line up with TRBD1. This CDR3 comprises 15 residues. The germline V gene encodes CDR1 SGHVS and CDR2 FNYEAQ. V gave up 4 bases and J gave up 4 bases; unmatched junction bases: 5. This CDR3 reads CASSSSTGGGNTIYF. Here the CDR3 DNA reads TGTGCCAGCAGCTCCTCGACAGGGGGAGGAAACACCATATATTTT. Full variable domain (missing parts from reference TRBV7-6 and TRBJ1-3): GAGVSQSPRYKVTKRGQDVALRCDPISGHVSLYWYRQALGQGPEFLTYFNYEAQQDKSGLPNDRFSAERPEGSISTLTIQRTEQRDSAMYRCASSSSTGGGNTIYFGEGSWLTVV.

This chain connects TRBV27 to TRBJ1-1; tentatively, D is TRBD1 (5 bases). The germline V and J ends were trimmed by 3 bases and 4 bases, with 12 bases remaining between them. CDR3 size: 14 residues. Looked up from germline, CDR1 is MNHEY and CDR2 is SMNVEV (reference sequence). CDR3 sequence reads: CASSFERGSTEAFF. The CDR3 DNA sequence: TGTGCCAGCAGTTTTGAAAGGGGCAGCACTGAAGCTTTCTTT.

This chain uses TRBV27 with TRBJ2-3; 11 bases fit TRBD2. Germline assignment: CDR1 MNHEY and CDR2 SMNVEV (reference sequence). V dropped 6 bases and J dropped 2; count of bases not matched to a gene: 10. The CDR3 is 17 residues long. CDR3 coding DNA: TGTGCCAGCAGGATCGCCCTAGCGGGGGGCTTCACAGATACGCAGTATTTT. Encoded protein: CASRIALAGGFTDTQYF.

The CDR3 DNA is TGCAGCGTCGAACGTAAGGGTGGGGTGAACACTGAAGCTTTCTTT. It encodes CSVERKGGVNTEAFF. The V call is TRBV29-1, the J call TRBJ1-1; D ambiguous. Trimming removed 6 bases at V and 0 bases at J, with 17 bases between. The CDR3 is 15 residues long. CDR1 and CDR2 (germline): SQVTM, ANQGSEA.

The CDR3 DNA sequence: TGTGCCATCACCGAAAACAGGGGCTACGAGCAGTACTTC. Translated, it gives CAITENRGYEQYF. The chain uses TRBV10-3 and TRBJ2-7; 7 bases align to TRBD1. The CDR3 covers 13 residues. The junction had 6 bases not matched to a gene; V was cut back by 7 bases and J by 3 bases. Germline V CDR1 and CDR2: ENHRY, SYGVKD.

The chain employs TRBV6-1 and TRBJ2-3; 7 positions agree with TRBD1. The CDR3 contains 16 residues. With 3 bases clipped from V and 2 bases from J, the junction kept 8 bases outside the gene matches. Germline V gene sequence: CDR1 MNHNS, CDR2 SASEGT. The CDR3 is CASSEVEGAFTDTQYF. For the CDR3, the DNA is TGTGCCAGCAGTGAGGTCGAGGGGGCTTTCACAGATACGCAGTATTTT.

The chain uses TRBV6-5 and TRBJ1-5; D unclear. Germline assignment: CDR1 MNHEY and CDR2 SVGAGI. Trimming removed 5 bases from V and 3 bases from J, with 11 bases in between. The CDR3 totals 14 residues. The CDR3: CASSEVPVNQPQHF. DNA of the CDR3: TGTGCCAGCAGTGAAGTACCCGTCAATCAGCCCCAGCATTTT.

This clone came up once. The rearrangement links TRBV29-1 to TRBJ1-2; TRBD1 aligns across 8 bases. Germline V gives CDR1 SQVTM, CDR2 ANQGSEA. This CDR3 is 14 amino acids long. V lost 3 bases and J lost 4; bases outside the gene matches: 7. In DNA form, the CDR3 reads TGCAGCGTTGAGAAGGACAGGGAGGGCTATGGCTACACCTTC. Translating it yields CSVEKDREGYGYTF.

The CDR3 here is CASSRGQGEKAFF. The CDR3 nucleotides are TGTGCCAGCAGTAGAGGACAGGGAGAGAAAGCTTTCTTT. V usage is TRBV6-5 and J usage is TRBJ1-1; 8 bases are shared with TRBD1. This CDR3 is built from 13 residues. V lost 5 bases to trimming and J lost 9 bases; unmatched junction nucleotides: 8. Per germline, CDR1 MNHEY and CDR2 SVGAGI.

The genes are TRBV9 and TRBJ2-3; D is tentatively TRBD1 or TRBD2 (5 bases each). With 4 bases removed from V and 0 bases from J, the gap between germline ends came to 21 bases. The CDR3 runs to 18 residues. The germline gives CDR1 SGDLS, CDR2 YYNGEE. The CDR3 nucleotides are TGTGCCAGCAGCAACAATCTTTGGGACCACGCCAGCACAGATACGCAGTATTTT. Protein product: CASSNNLWDHASTDTQYF.

V and J are TRBV25-1 and TRBJ1-2, with D uncertain. Germline V gene lookup returns CDR1 MGHDK and CDR2 SYGVNS. V was clipped by 5 bases and J by 3 bases, with 7 bases between them. CDR3 length: 12 amino acids. The CDR3 spells CASSYNDYGYTF. The CDR3 DNA is TGTGCCAGCAGTTATAATGACTATGGCTACACCTTC.

A single count supports this clone. The J gene is TRBJ1-2, the V gene TRBV15; TRBD1 might be the D (5 bases). Per germline, CDR1 LNHNV and CDR2 YYDKDF (reference sequence). V was trimmed by 0 bases and J by 7 bases, leaving 15 bases between them. This CDR3 spans 15 amino acids. The CDR3 loop reads CATSRDLGQGVGYTF. For the CDR3, the DNA is TGTGCCACCAGCAGAGATCTCGGGCAGGGAGTTGGCTACACCTTC.

This chain joins TRBV10-1 and TRBJ2-2; no clear D. The germline V gene encodes CDR1 WNHNN and CDR2 SYGVQD (reference sequence). V was pared by 6 bases and J by 0 bases, with 5 bases between. The CDR3 contains 13 residues. Here the CDR3 reads CASRKANTGELFF. The CDR3 DNA is TGCGCCAGCAGAAAAGCGAACACCGGGGAGCTGTTTTTT.

The CDR3 sequence is CASSTVGVLAKNIQYF. The CDR3 DNA reads TGCGCCAGCAGCACCGTTGGGGTTCTAGCCAAAAACATTCAGTACTTC. The J gene is TRBJ2-4, the V gene TRBV4-1; unclear D gene. V gave up 5 bases and J gave up 0 bases, with 14 bases separating them. The germline V gene has CDR1 MGHRA and CDR2 YSYEKL. There are 16 residues in the CDR3.

This chain links TRBV19 with TRBJ2-4, with 8 bases lining up with TRBD1. This CDR3 has 15 amino acids. Trimming removed 6 bases from V and 1 base from J; junction bases left unmatched: 5. Germline values: CDR1 LNHDA, CDR2 SQIVND (reference sequence). The CDR3 region has the DNA TGTGCCAGTAGCATAACAGGGGGTGCCAAAAACATTCAGTACTTC. It specifies CASSITGGAKNIQYF.